Listed below are T cell receptor beta chains from one sample, sequenced in a study of beta chain features in type 1 diabetes. The table came from immunoSEQ multiplex PCR; TCRdb's copy has only in-frame clones and leaves some out. The sample lists about 360,000 clones; 10% to 15% were seen once. The sample taken for sequencing was naive CD4+ T cells from blood. These receptors were obtained from a man younger than 30 in good health. The CDR3 runs from the conserved cysteine through the conserved F or W. The order of the fields is CDR3 protein, J gene, V gene.

CDR3 protein: CASSGSGGDYNEQFF; J gene: TRBJ2-1; V gene: TRBV7-2
CDR3 protein: CAWSVRGNQPQHF; J gene: TRBJ1-5; V gene: TRBV30
CDR3 protein: CASRTSGQGHTDTQYF; J gene: TRBJ2-3; V gene: TRBV28
CDR3 protein: CASSLGADSINEKLFF; J gene: TRBJ1-4; V gene: TRBV7-9
CDR3 protein: CAWMTERSTGELFF; J gene: TRBJ2-2; V gene: TRBV30
CDR3 protein: CASSPVEGQTSGANVLTF; J gene: TRBJ2-6; V gene: TRBV18
CDR3 protein: CASSPRTASGYNEQFF; J gene: TRBJ2-1; V gene: TRBV5-4
CDR3 protein: CASSTWGTGYNEQFF; J gene: TRBJ2-1; V gene: TRBV5-5
CDR3 protein: CASSFLGGPLSYNSPLHF; J gene: TRBJ1-6; V gene: TRBV27
CDR3 protein: CASSLSGHGVEQFF; J gene: TRBJ2-1; V gene: TRBV28
CDR3 protein: CASREGDWNSPLHF; J gene: TRBJ1-6; V gene: TRBV2
CDR3 protein: CASSFNPQGVYEQYF; J gene: TRBJ2-7; V gene: TRBV11-2
CDR3 protein: CASRDPDRVNQPQHF; J gene: TRBJ1-5; V gene: TRBV28
CDR3 protein: CASSSRLAGVGTDTQYF; J gene: TRBJ2-3; V gene: TRBV13
CDR3 protein: CASSLYGPRAGELFF; J gene: TRBJ2-2; V gene: TRBV5-4
CDR3 protein: CAWTRGQWNTEAFF; J gene: TRBJ1-1; V gene: TRBV30
CDR3 protein: CASSLVGILYEQYF; J gene: TRBJ2-7; V gene: TRBV5-6
CDR3 protein: CAWTGYPGNTIYF; J gene: TRBJ1-3; V gene: TRBV30
CDR3 protein: CASSSSLTSIYGYTF; J gene: TRBJ1-2; V gene: TRBV7-2
CDR3 protein: CASSSSGGSPLHF; J gene: TRBJ1-6; V gene: TRBV7-2
CDR3 protein: CASSQVTGPTEAFF; J gene: TRBJ1-1; V gene: TRBV4-2
CDR3 protein: CASSEAFGTSLLEQFF; J gene: TRBJ2-1; V gene: TRBV6-1
CDR3 protein: CASSVRTAGNTIYF; J gene: TRBJ1-3; V gene: TRBV9
CDR3 protein: CASRTTSVRYEQYF; J gene: TRBJ2-7; V gene: TRBV28
CDR3 protein: CASSLASGLGNTIYF; J gene: TRBJ1-3; V gene: TRBV7-9
CDR3 protein: CASSWPDMNPYNEQFF; J gene: TRBJ2-1; V gene: TRBV5-4
CDR3 protein: CASSQVWQGTGELFF; J gene: TRBJ2-2; V gene: TRBV4-3
CDR3 protein: CASTQGAWQPQHF; J gene: TRBJ1-5; V gene: TRBV6-6
CDR3 protein: CASSLAYSGGTNEQFF; J gene: TRBJ2-1; V gene: TRBV7-6
CDR3 protein: CASHRDSNYEQYF; J gene: TRBJ2-7; V gene: TRBV7-9
CDR3 protein: CASSFRGEAKNIQYF; J gene: TRBJ2-4; V gene: TRBV27
CDR3 protein: CSVGEREENYGYTF; J gene: TRBJ1-2; V gene: TRBV29-1
CDR3 protein: CASSVGEDTEAFF; J gene: TRBJ1-1; V gene: TRBV2
CDR3 protein: CASSKRQGGWEDTQYF; J gene: TRBJ2-3; V gene: TRBV7-9
CDR3 protein: CASSLIRGVETQYF; J gene: TRBJ2-5; V gene: TRBV7-2
CDR3 protein: CASSFTWEGYNEQFF; J gene: TRBJ2-1; V gene: TRBV7-2
CDR3 protein: CASSMAGLPDTEAFF; J gene: TRBJ1-1; V gene: TRBV19
CDR3 protein: CASTKTTQGPTDTQYF; J gene: TRBJ2-3; V gene: TRBV5-4
CDR3 protein: CASSPRLGTDTQYF; J gene: TRBJ2-3; V gene: TRBV27
CDR3 protein: CASSFLLAAVQETQYF; J gene: TRBJ2-5; V gene: TRBV7-9
CDR3 protein: CSVWQVNEKLFF; J gene: TRBJ1-4; V gene: TRBV29-1
CDR3 protein: CASSRRPAEKTSGRKETQYF; J gene: TRBJ2-5; V gene: TRBV6-4
CDR3 protein: CASSQGGAAGYTF; J gene: TRBJ1-2; V gene: TRBV9
CDR3 protein: CASSHDRGGQYF; J gene: TRBJ2-7; V gene: TRBV7-9
CDR3 protein: CASSTPMRHYGYTF; J gene: TRBJ1-2; V gene: TRBV9
CDR3 protein: CASNTGAANTEAFF; J gene: TRBJ1-1; V gene: TRBV19
CDR3 protein: CSVEAGGSYEQYF; J gene: TRBJ2-7; V gene: TRBV29-1
CDR3 protein: CAWSPRGYRGTEAFF; J gene: TRBJ1-1; V gene: TRBV30
CDR3 protein: CACGLAGLYNEQFF; J gene: TRBJ2-1; V gene: TRBV30
CDR3 protein: CASRIGQGYEQYF; J gene: TRBJ2-7; V gene: TRBV28
CDR3 protein: CASSQRTNQPQHF; J gene: TRBJ1-5; V gene: TRBV19